This T cell receptor (beta chain) came from a study of blood T cell repertoires in COVID-19. V was pared by 3 bases and J by 4 bases, with 5 bases of the junction left unmatched. In germline, CDR1 is ENHRY, CDR2 SYGVKD. CDR3 size: 14 residues. This clone has only one observation. The table came from immunoSEQ multiplex PCR; TCRdb's copy has only in-frame clones and leaves some out. The table records 130,000 to 150,000 clones, 80% of them present only once. Sample: peripheral blood. The rearrangement links TRBV10-3 to TRBJ1-1; 7 bases map to TRBD1. This clonotype was obtained from a man aged 60 to 69 with active or convalescent COVID-19. The CDR3 DNA reads as TGTGCCATCAGTGACCGACAGGGAGGCACTGAAGCTTTCTTT. Encoded protein: CAISDRQGGTEAFF.